The T cell receptor (beta chain) under discussion was sequenced for a study of T cell responses to AZD1222 COVID-19 vaccine (dated by TCRdb to about 2021). At the level of the whole study: A total of about 240 trial participants underwent TCR sequencing, of whom 207 received two doses of AZD1222 and around 26 received two doses of the MenACWY control vaccine. Trial participants were enrolled by age into 18-55, 56-69 and 70-plus year subgroups, with around 140, 26 and 57 TCR-sequenced participants respectively. The study at large found these results: The 56-69-year group was small, and its depth increase did not reach significance, likely because of low power. Reportedly, close to half of the unique spike-specific TCRs recognized epitopes lying outside the regions that are mutated in the B.1.351 and B.1.1.7 variants. A significant rise in spike-specific TCR breadth and depth was observed after two AZD1222 doses relative to day 0 and relative to MenACWY recipients. Because no day 14 peak-response samples were available, the repertoires could be characterized only after the peak T cell response. Vaccine-associated CD4 TCRs spanned the whole spike protein, with dominant responses in regions 160-218 and 743-854. Only 5 to 7 AZD1222 recipients were SARS-CoV-2 seropositive at baseline, limiting conclusions about previously exposed vaccinees. Participants were mostly white British, with more females than males. The authors suggested clonal diversity may have been underestimated.

The time point label here, explained by the study, means: about 28 days (+/-7) after the second vaccine dose. AZD1222 recipients whose second dose came at about 4 weeks and those whose second dose came at about 12 weeks were combined into one group, since spike-specific TCR depth and breadth did not differ between the two schedules. Vaccinee samples were obtained from the UK trials COV001 and COV002, which included a single-blind randomized controlled phase 2/3 trial of AZD1222 (ChAdOx1 nCoV-19) in healthy adults. For TCRbeta chain sequencing, PBMC samples were collected from trial participants at day 0 and at day 28 after the second dose. This clone has just one count. Its antigen has not been determined. No base quality values were provided; no much bigger clone lies one nucleotide off. The CDR3 regions of human TCRbeta chains were subjected to immunosequencing. The authors' analysis ran thus. TCRs in the repertoires were matched against a reference library of SARS-CoV-2-specific TCRs that had been generated with the MIRA antigen-specificity platform. Breadth was defined as the fraction of unique TCRs that were SARS-CoV-2-associated, and depth was defined as the fraction of total T cells that were SARS-CoV-2-associated. Each spike-specific TCR was assigned to its reactive spike region and to a CD4 or CD8 class using the MIRA data. Log10-transformed breadth and depth values were compared by one-way ANOVA with Sidak's multiple comparisons tests. Entries here come from immuneACCESS through TCRdb and include only in-frame sequences with V and J called. Some clones fail to appear in such tables; in the studies checked, an unresolved V gene covers under half of the shortfall, and the cause of the remainder is unknown. The DNA was the basis for D and trimming; V, J and clone size are from that table. Counted in this sample were roughly 140,000 clones; 87% of them appeared once. The top ten clonotypes cover about 8.9% of the sample.

The CDR3 runs 15 residues from the cysteine to the phenylalanine. Solely the CDR3 DNA is kept, with 45 bases framed from the first base. V was cut back by 1 base and J by 4 bases, leaving a gap of 11 bases between them. CDR1 LNHDA and CDR2 SQIVND were looked up in the germline V gene (reference sequence). This sequence was found in an adult who received the AZD1222 COVID-19 vaccine. The chain employs TRBV19 and TRBJ2-1; the D gene identity is not certain. The sequences come from peripheral blood, collected 28 days after the second AZD1222 dose. The CDR3 corresponds to CASSIVGPTYNEQFF. DNA sequence: TGTGCCAGTAGTATAGTAGGACCTACTTACAATGAGCAGTTCTTC.